These 30 T cell receptor beta chains share one sample of origin, sequenced in a study of OX40 agonist ivuxolimab in advanced cancers. Repertoires were generated with immunoSEQ multiplex PCR, while TCRdb's copy carries only in-frame clones and drops some. In the table there are tens of thousands of clones, roughly 87% of which are singletons. Here the sequenced sample was CD4+ or CD8+ T cells sorted from blood, taken in a trial of the OX40 agonist ivuxolimab. Receptors originate from an adult with an advanced solid tumor such as melanoma, head and neck, liver or kidney cancer.

The CDR3 region is CASSLEGTVSNQPQHF. CDR3 DNA sequence: TGTGCCAGCAGTTTAGAGGGGACGGTTAGCAATCAGCCCCAGCATTTT. The chain couples TRBV27 to TRBJ1-5; the D gene is possibly TRBD1 (5 bases). Germline loops: CDR1 MNHEY, CDR2 SMNVEV (reference sequence). Trimming removed 2 bases at V and 0 bases at J, with 11 bases between. The CDR3 spans 16 residues.

This chain links TRBV9 with TRBJ1-1, with 8 nucleotides matching TRBD1. Germline V lookup: CDR1 SGDLS, CDR2 YYNGEE. CDR3 length: 15 amino acids. J lost 1 base, V lost 3 bases, and 5 bases had no gene match. The CDR3 loop is CASSAYRGSNTEAFF. DNA for the CDR3: TGTGCCAGCAGCGCCTACAGGGGGTCGAACACTGAAGCTTTCTTT.

J is TRBJ2-7 and V is TRBV9; 8 nucleotides match TRBD1. The CDR3 extends over 13 amino acids. J was trimmed by 6 bases and V by 4 bases; bases with no gene match: 6. Germline V lookup: CDR1 SGDLS, CDR2 YYNGEE. DNA of the CDR3: TGTGCCAGCAGCCCAGGACAGGGTTCCGAGCAGTACTTC. This sequence encodes CASSPGQGSEQYF.

This chain uses TRBV27 with TRBJ1-3; D remains unclear. From germline, CDR1 is MNHEY and CDR2 SMNVEV (reference sequence). V was trimmed by 4 bases and J by 8 bases, leaving 6 bases between them. The CDR3 runs 11 residues. The DNA for the CDR3 is TGTGCCAGCAGTTCCCTGGACACCATATATTTT. Protein product: CASSSLDTIYF.

This chain joins TRBV9 and TRBJ1-2; D remains ambiguous. This CDR3 comprises 12 residues. Germline V gene lookup returns CDR1 SGDLS and CDR2 YYNGEE. With 0 bases removed from V and 4 bases from J, the gap between germline ends came to 4 bases. The CDR3 bases are TGTGCCAGCAGCGTAGACACCTATGGCTACACCTTC. Translated: CASSVDTYGYTF.

Written as DNA, the CDR3 is TGTGCCAGCAGCCGCGGACAGGGCATAGAGACCCAGTACTTC. It specifies CASSRGQGIETQYF. The rearrangement uses TRBV7-9 and TRBJ2-5, with TRBD1 matching over 8 bases. The J segment lost 4 bases and the V segment lost 5 bases, leaving 6 bases of the junction unmatched. This CDR3 is 14 amino acids long. Germline V gene lookup returns CDR1 SEHNR and CDR2 FQNEAQ (reference sequence).

The CDR3 sequence: CASSLEWGTQYF. CDR3 DNA: TGTGCCAGCAGCTTGGAATGGGGGACCCAGTACTTC. V gene TRBV5-6 combines with J gene TRBJ2-5; D is ambiguous. This CDR3 spans 12 amino acids. Germline values: CDR1 SGHDT, CDR2 YYEEEE. V dropped 0 bases and J dropped 7 bases, with 7 bases sitting between them.

J is TRBJ1-4 and V is TRBV25-1; 7 positions match TRBD1. The CDR3 extends over 12 amino acids. The J segment lost 11 bases and the V segment lost 3 bases, leaving 3 bases of the junction unmatched. Germline CDR1 and CDR2: MGHDK and SYGVNS. CDR3 amino acids: CASSDSDRKLFF. Written as DNA, the CDR3 is TGTGCCAGCAGTGACTCGGACAGGAAACTGTTTTTT.

DNA of the CDR3: TGTGCCAGCAGTCAAAGACAGGGGGCGGCCCTGGAGACCCAGTACTTC. This codes for CASSQRQGAALETQYF. The chain is built from TRBV28 and TRBJ2-5; 10 bases fit TRBD1. The CDR3 sequence is 16 residues long. The J segment lost 5 bases and the V segment lost 5 bases, leaving 11 bases of the junction unmatched. CDR1 is MDHEN and CDR2 is SYDVKM in the germline V gene.

The chain joins TRBV6-1 to TRBJ2-2, with 8 bases lining up with TRBD2. J gave up 6 bases and V 4 bases, and 4 bases lay outside the gene matches. Germline V gives CDR1 MNHNS, CDR2 SASEGT. This CDR3 has 14 amino acids. CDR3 in amino acids: CASSGVAGPGELFF. In DNA, the CDR3 is TGTGCCAGCAGTGGAGTAGCGGGACCCGGGGAGCTGTTTTTT.

This rearrangement joins TRBV9 to TRBJ1-2, with TRBD1 matching over 8 bases. CDR3 length: 13 amino acids. Germline V gives CDR1 SGDLS, CDR2 YYNGEE. The junction had 7 bases not matched to a gene; V was cut back by 4 bases and J by 8 bases. The CDR3: CASSIGQGNGYTF. The CDR3 coding sequence is TGTGCCAGCAGCATCGGACAGGGTAACGGCTACACCTTC.

The chain couples TRBV29-1 to TRBJ2-2; TRBD1 aligns across 10 bases. There are 16 residues in the CDR3. The V segment lost 6 bases and the J segment 5 bases; nucleotides outside the gene matches: 12. Per the germline V gene, CDR1 is SQVTM and CDR2 is ANQGSEA. CDR3 DNA sequence: TGCAGCGTGCGAAGGGGGGGACAGGGGATAACCGGGGAGCTGTTTTTT. The encoded protein is CSVRRGGQGITGELFF.

This chain links TRBV18 with TRBJ2-1; no clear D. Trimming shortened V by 2 bases and J by 4 bases, and 6 bases separated the two germline ends. This CDR3 spans 13 amino acids. CDR1 is KGHSH, CDR2 LQKENI, per germline. DNA for the CDR3: TGTGCCAGCTCACCAGGCATTTACAATGAGCAGTTCTTC. This encodes CASSPGIYNEQFF.

V gene TRBV6-1 combines with J gene TRBJ2-5, with a weak D call TRBD1 (6 bases). CDR3 length: 13 residues. V was shortened by 4 bases and J by 2 bases, with 8 bases between the two germline ends. The germline V gene encodes CDR1 MNHNS and CDR2 SASEGT. This CDR3 reads CASSVQGQETQYF. In DNA, the CDR3 is TGTGCCAGCAGTGTTCAGGGGCAAGAGACCCAGTACTTC.

This sequence joins TRBV6-5 and TRBJ2-7; D is unclear. CDR1 and CDR2 (germline): MNHEY, SVGAGI. The CDR3 extends over 14 amino acids. Trimming left V 0 bases short and J 4 bases short, with 10 bases between. The CDR3 spells CASSYSGLVYEQYF. In DNA form, the CDR3 reads TGTGCCAGCAGTTACTCAGGGTTAGTGTACGAGCAGTACTTC.

The J gene is TRBJ1-3, the V gene TRBV9; 9 nucleotides match TRBD1. Germline V gene sequence: CDR1 SGDLS, CDR2 YYNGEE. There are 16 residues in the CDR3. J gave up 0 bases and V 3 bases, and 4 bases lay outside the gene matches. The CDR3 here is CASSGGQGVSGNTIYF. The CDR3 coding sequence is TGTGCCAGCAGCGGGGGACAGGGAGTCTCTGGAAACACCATATATTTT.

V usage is TRBV5-4 and J usage is TRBJ2-7; D not resolved. The CDR3 is 14 amino acids. Trimming shortened V by 2 bases and J by 6 bases, and 15 bases separated the two germline ends. The germline V gene has CDR1 SGHNT and CDR2 YYREEE (reference sequence). For the CDR3, the DNA is TGTGCCAGCAGCTTAAAAGGAAAGATACGCGAGCAGTACTTC. Translated, it gives CASSLKGKIREQYF.

CDR3 sequence (DNA): TGTGCCAGCAGTTTAGGGGGGCCTGGGGCCAACGTCCTGACTTTC. Translating gives CASSLGGPGANVLTF. The rearrangement links TRBV27 to TRBJ2-6; D tentatively fits TRBD1 or TRBD2 (6 bases each). Trimming cost V 2 bases and J 2 bases, with 7 bases left between them. Germline V gives CDR1 MNHEY, CDR2 SMNVEV (reference sequence). The CDR3 loop spans 15 amino acids.

This clone occurred once. The CDR3 nucleotides read TGCAGCGTAGGACAGGGGTCCGGCACTAGCGGTTACAATGAGCAGTTCTTC. Translating it yields CSVGQGSGTSGYNEQFF. The rearrangement links TRBV29-1 to TRBJ2-1; D is perhaps TRBD1 (9 bases). V gave up 6 bases and J gave up 4 bases, with 25 bases separating them. The V gene's germline CDR1 is SQVTM and CDR2 ANQGSEA. The CDR3 has 17 residues.

J is TRBJ2-3 and V is TRBV5-1; D tentatively reads TRBD1 or TRBD2 (5 bases each). V was trimmed by 4 bases and J by 2 bases, leaving 11 bases between them. Germline V CDR1 and CDR2: SGHRS, YFSETQ. CDR3 length: 14 amino acids. Here the CDR3 DNA reads TGCGCCAGCAGCGCCGGGACCTACACAGATACGCAGTATTTT. Amino acid sequence: CASSAGTYTDTQYF.

CDR3: CASWWAGGEETQYF. In DNA, the CDR3 is TGCGCCAGCTGGTGGGCAGGGGGCGAAGAGACCCAGTACTTC. This chain links TRBV23-1 with TRBJ2-5; 8 bases match TRBD1. TRBV23-1 is labeled an ORF, and its function is uncertain. The V segment lost 8 bases and the J segment 3 bases; nucleotides outside the gene matches: 8. This CDR3 has 14 amino acids.

This clone was recorded only once. The J gene is TRBJ2-7, the V gene TRBV7-2; possibly TRBD1 for D (6 bases). This CDR3 region has 15 residues. Trimming took 5 bases from V and 6 from J, leaving 20 bases between them. CDR1 is SGHTA, CDR2 FQGNSA, per germline. CDR3 protein: CASSPSHAGDLEQYF. The CDR3 nucleotides are TGTGCCAGCAGCCCCTCACACGCAGGGGATCTCGAGCAGTACTTC.

This chain uses TRBV5-1 with TRBJ2-3; D remains ambiguous. The V and J ends lost 0 bases and 0 bases respectively, with 8 bases between them. The CDR3 has 15 residues. Germline V gene lookup returns CDR1 SGHRS and CDR2 YFSETQ. In DNA, the CDR3 is TGCGCCAGCAGCTTGGCAGGCAGAAGCACAGATACGCAGTATTTT. Protein product: CASSLAGRSTDTQYF. The full variable domain, its missing parts supplied by reference TRBV5-1 and TRBJ2-3, is KAGVTQTPRYLIKTRGQQVTLSCSPISGHRSVSWYQQTPGQGLQFLFEYFSETQRNKGNFPGRFSGRQFSNSRSEMNVSTLELGDSALYLCASSLAGRSTDTQYFGPGTRLTVL.

V usage is TRBV7-9 and J usage is TRBJ2-4; no reliable D call. This CDR3 is 17 amino acids long. Looked up from germline, CDR1 is SEHNR and CDR2 is FQNEAQ (reference sequence). Trimming left V 2 bases short and J 1 base short, with 15 bases between. The CDR3 loop reads CASSLTPGMGAKNIQYF. CDR3 DNA sequence: TGTGCCAGCAGCTTAACCCCTGGGATGGGCGCCAAAAACATTCAGTACTTC. Using reference TRBV7-9 and TRBJ2-4 for the parts outside the CDR3, the full variable domain is DTGVSQNPRHKITKRGQNVTFRCDPISEHNRLYWYRQTLGQGPEFLTYFQNEAQLEKSRLLSDRFSAERPKGSFSTLEIQRTEQGDSAMYLCASSLTPGMGAKNIQYFGAGTRLSVL.

J is TRBJ2-3 and V is TRBV7-6; TRBD2 matches at 9 bases. Germline V gives CDR1 SGHVS, CDR2 FNYEAQ. This CDR3 is 16 amino acids long. V trimming: 5 bases; J trimming: 5 bases; junction bases outside the gene matches: 11. The CDR3 is CASSPQVAGAIDTQYF. Written as DNA, the CDR3 is TGTGCCAGCAGCCCACAGGTAGCGGGAGCCATAGATACGCAGTATTTT.

This chain links TRBV5-1 with TRBJ1-6; no definite D call. The V and J ends lost 4 bases and 3 bases respectively, with 17 bases between them. Germline V gene data show CDR1 as SGHRS and CDR2 as YFSETQ. This CDR3 comprises 17 residues. The CDR3 protein is CASSVERAGDYNSPLHF. Written as DNA, the CDR3 is TGCGCCAGCAGCGTGGAGAGGGCTGGGGACTATAATTCACCCCTCCACTTT. The whole variable domain, filled in from reference TRBV5-1 and TRBJ1-6, reads KAGVTQTPRYLIKTRGQQVTLSCSPISGHRSVSWYQQTPGQGLQFLFEYFSETQRNKGNFPGRFSGRQFSNSRSEMNVSTLELGDSALYLCASSVERAGDYNSPLHFGNGTRLTVT.

The rearrangement joins TRBV10-3 to TRBJ2-3, with unresolved D. From germline, CDR1 is ENHRY and CDR2 SYGVKD. The CDR3 is 15 amino acids. With 3 bases removed from V and 2 bases from J, the gap between germline ends came to 12 bases. The CDR3 sequence is CAISDFGRSTDTQYF. The CDR3 DNA reads TGTGCCATCAGTGACTTTGGGCGATCCACAGATACGCAGTATTTT.

This chain joins TRBV6-5 and TRBJ2-5; 7 bases map to TRBD1. Trimming cost V 6 bases and J 5 bases; bases outside gene matches: 12. Germline CDR1 is MNHEY and CDR2 is SVGAGI. The CDR3 sequence is 15 residues long. The CDR3 spells CASSRNRDSRETQYF. The CDR3, as DNA: TGTGCCAGCAGCCGTAACAGGGACAGCCGGGAGACCCAGTACTTC.

This sequence joins TRBV7-2 and TRBJ2-5, with D perhaps given as TRBD1 or TRBD2 (5 bases each). Looked up from germline, CDR1 is SGHTA and CDR2 is FQGNSA. The CDR3 has 15 amino acids. Trimming removed 5 bases at V and 1 base at J, with 14 bases between. Written as DNA, the CDR3 is TGTGCCAGCAGCCAACGGGACGGATCCCAAGAGACCCAGTACTTC. This codes for CASSQRDGSQETQYF.

The genes are TRBV5-1 and TRBJ1-6; D gene ambiguous. The ends were cut back, 0 bases at V and 7 bases at J, with 8 bases in the middle. This CDR3 has 14 residues. The germline V gene encodes CDR1 SGHRS and CDR2 YFSETQ. The CDR3 protein is CASSLDGENSPLHF. As DNA, the CDR3 is TGCGCCAGCAGCTTGGACGGAGAAAATTCACCCCTCCACTTT.